This TCR beta chain is drawn from a study of blood T cell repertoires in COVID-19. The assay was immunoSEQ multiplex PCR, and TCRdb's table has in-frame clones only and misses some. The table includes 170,000 or so clones, approximately 86% detected once. The CDR3 loop spans 16 amino acids. After removal of 6 bases from V and 5 bases from J, the junction contained 10 bases not matched to a gene. Germline V gene sequence: CDR1 KGHSH, CDR2 LQKENI. The receptor's source is a man aged 40-49 years with active or convalescent COVID-19. This sequence joins TRBV18 and TRBJ2-5, with TRBD1 identical over 12 bases. Source material: peripheral blood. The CDR3 is CASSRPPGTGGETQYF. The CDR3 DNA reads TGTGCCAGCTCTCGACCTCCCGGGACAGGGGGCGAGACCCAGTACTTC.